This entry features one TCR beta chain sequence. These data come from a study of Graves' ophthalmopathy and Graves' hyperthyroidism. On the study more broadly: Peripheral blood was gathered at the point of initial diagnosis, before any treatment started.

PBMCs had their origin in fresh peripheral blood (approximately 9.9 ml). The ends lost 6 bases at V and 7 bases at J; junction bases unmatched: 11. The germline CDR1 and CDR2 sequences are SGHAT and FQDESV (reference sequence). This CDR3 is 16 amino acids long. CDR3 regions of TCR beta were amplified from RNA transcripts. An initial RT-PCR round employing HTBI primers preceded a second-round multiplex PCR. TCRdb analysed the multiplex PCR reads with MiXCR anew, one entry per CDR3 protein. Of over 650,000 distinct CDR3 sequences listed, roughly two fifths are singletons. The chain has TRBV11-1 and TRBJ2-5; TRBD2 matches 13 bases. The receptor comes from an adult man with Graves' ophthalmopathy. Sequences were obtained from peripheral blood. CDR3 in DNA: TGTGCCAGCAGGCTGACTAGCGGGAGGTTACTTGGGACCCAGTACTTC. Translation: CASRLTSGRLLGTQYF.